This TCR beta chain was sequenced in a study of T-cell memory formation after mild COVID-19. About the research overall: TCR clusters were mostly confined to one donor each. Whole-study results and caveats: Pre-infection memory harbored some responding clones, suggesting cross-reactive memory joined. While clones contracting from day 15 to 85 were balanced between CD4 and CD8, later expanders leaned CD4+.

UMIs and sample barcodes were carried by the TCR alpha and TCR beta cDNA libraries that 5'RACE produced using constant-segment primers. TCRdb analysed the 5' RACE reads with MiXCR anew, one entry per CDR3 protein. The repertoire has roughly 320,000 distinct CDR3 sequences, 25% to 30% of them found once; the top ten carry 13%. Many counts were recorded for this clonotype. Antigen specificity is unknown. This clonotype was obtained from an adult woman who had mild COVID-19 (a few samples of this study predate the infection). Cell type and time point are not known. Sequenced material: PBMCs or a T cell subset sorted from them (not recorded which).

This chain's CDR3 is CASSLGQGSDTQYF. CDR3 in DNA: TGCGCCAGCAGCTTAGGACAGGGTTCAGATACGCAGTATTTT. This chain uses TRBV5-1 with TRBJ2-3, with 8 bases aligning to TRBD1. The CDR3 loop spans 14 amino acids. Germline values: CDR1 SGHRS, CDR2 YFSETQ. The V segment lost 2 bases and the J segment 4 bases; nucleotides outside the gene matches: 3. Full variable domain (rest looked up from reference TRBV5-1 and TRBJ2-3): KAGVTQTPRYLIKTRGQQVTLSCSPISGHRSVSWYQQTPGQGLQFLFEYFSETQRNKGNFPGRFSGRQFSNSRSEMNVSTLELGDSALYLCASSLGQGSDTQYFGPGTRLTVL.